This TCR beta chain is drawn from a study of T cells after yellow fever vaccination. This clonotype was observed a few times. Each CDR3 protein is one row after TCRdb ran MiXCR on the 5' RACE reads. The sample contains a few hundred thousand distinct CDR3 sequences, approximately 3.9% of which appear only once. The CDR3 is 13 amino acids. Germline V CDR1 and CDR2: SEHNR, FQNEAQ (reference sequence). Trimming removed 5 bases at V and 2 bases at J, with 9 bases between. The chain recombines TRBV7-9 with TRBJ2-5; D possibly corresponds to TRBD1 (6 bases). Sample: PBMCs, taken 5 days after the yellow fever booster vaccination. The TCR was taken from a man aged 18 to 30 who received the YFV17D yellow fever vaccine. CDR3 nucleotide sequence: TGTGCCAGCAGCCGACAGGCGCAAGAGACCCAGTACTTC. This translates into CASSRQAQETQYF.